Below, 24 T cell receptor beta chains from the same sample are listed, as sequenced in a study of T cells after yellow fever vaccination. TCRdb ran MiXCR on the 5' RACE reads and lists one entry per CDR3 protein. This sample has some 130,000 distinct CDR3 sequences; about 6.2% occur once, and the top ten carry under 0.7%. The source material was CD4+ T cells sorted from PBMCs, sampled 10 days after the yellow fever booster vaccination. The receptors come from a man aged 30 to 45 who received the YFV17D yellow fever vaccine.

This clonotype appeared many times. The rearrangement joins TRBV6-5 to TRBJ1-6, with D perhaps matching TRBD1 (5 bases). In germline, CDR1 is MNHEY, CDR2 SVGAGI. V was pared by 2 bases and J by 1 base, with 6 bases between. The CDR3 runs to 15 residues. This CDR3 is CASSYGGSYNSPLHF. The CDR3 DNA reads as TGTGCCAGCAGTTACGGGGGATCCTATAATTCACCCCTCCACTTT.

The table lists this clonotype with many counts. The chain uses TRBV29-1 and TRBJ2-5; D not certain. Trimming left V 4 bases short and J 2 bases short, with 2 bases between. Germline CDR1 SQVTM, CDR2 ANQGSEA. This CDR3 contains 10 residues. CDR3 bases: TGCAGCGTTGCACAAGAGACCCAGTACTTC. Translated: CSVAQETQYF. The complete variable domain, with remaining parts taken from reference TRBV29-1 and TRBJ2-5, reads SAVISQKPSRDICQRGTSLTIQCQVDSQVTMMFWYRQQPGQSLTLIATANQGSEATYESGFVIDKFPISRPNLTFSTLTVSNMSPEDSSIYLCSVAQETQYFGPGTRLLVL.

There are many counts of this clonotype. The chain's CDR3 is CASSPGAGVYYGYTF. CDR3 in DNA: TGTGCCAGCAGTCCTGGCGCGGGGGTCTACTATGGCTACACCTTC. The chain combines TRBV12-3 or TRBV12-4 with TRBJ1-2, with TRBD1 as a possible D gene (5 bases). The CDR3 length is 15 residues. Trimming stripped 5 bases from V and 3 bases from J, with 16 bases between.

This clonotype was picked up a small number of times. The chain recombines TRBV5-1 with TRBJ2-1; 10 positions match TRBD2. The ends lost 3 bases at V and 8 bases at J; junction bases unmatched: 5. The CDR3 extends over 14 amino acids. Germline loops: CDR1 SGHRS, CDR2 YFSETQ. The CDR3 region is CASSYSGRGDEQFF. The CDR3 DNA reads TGCGCCAGCAGCTACAGCGGGAGGGGAGATGAGCAGTTCTTC.

This clonotype was detected many times. The J gene is TRBJ2-7, the V gene TRBV28; D not resolved. CDR1 MDHEN and CDR2 SYDVKM come from the germline V gene. V lost 3 bases and J lost 2, with 2 bases in between. The CDR3 has 11 amino acids. CDR3 protein: CASSLPYEQYF. DNA of the CDR3: TGTGCCAGCAGTTTGCCCTACGAGCAGTACTTC.

This clonotype appeared many times. V and J are TRBV20-1 and TRBJ2-1; 16 bases are a match to TRBD2. CDR1 and CDR2 (germline): DFQATT, SNEGSKA (reference sequence). V was clipped by 6 bases and J by 7 bases; unmatched bases: 3. The CDR3 sequence is 14 residues long. The CDR3 nucleotides are TGCAGTGCCGGGACTAGCGGGAGGGTTAATGAGCAGTTCTTC. The encoded protein is CSAGTSGRVNEQFF.

This clonotype was counted at least ten times. The gene calls are TRBV15 and TRBJ2-1, with D maybe TRBD2 (5 bases). Between the trimmed V and J ends, which lost 0 bases and 5 bases, there was a span of 14 bases. The CDR3 has 16 residues. Germline-derived CDR1 and CDR2 are LNHNV and YYDKDF (reference sequence). In nucleotides, the CDR3 is TGTGCCACCAGCAGAGATCTCGAGGGCCCCCACAATGAGCAGTTCTTC. This translates into CATSRDLEGPHNEQFF.

V is TRBV11-2 and J is TRBJ2-2; tentative D call: TRBD2 (5 bases). V was clipped by 1 base and J by 6 bases, with 15 bases between them. CDR1 and CDR2 (germline): SGHAT, FQNNGV. The CDR3 is 16 residues long. The CDR3 DNA reads as TGTGCCAGCAGCTTAGTAGAGGGATATGTCCCCGGGGAGCTGTTTTTT. It translates to CASSLVEGYVPGELFF.

The rearrangement joins TRBV12-3 or TRBV12-4 to TRBJ2-3; 10 nucleotides agree with TRBD2. The CDR3 spans 18 residues. The V and J ends lost 4 bases and 14 bases, in that order; junction bases with no gene match: 24. CDR3 sequence: CASSSSGGASGRSSRRYF. CDR3 nucleotide sequence: TGTGCCAGCAGTTCTAGCGGAGGGGCTAGCGGGAGATCATCTCGTCGGTATTTT.

This clonotype was seen ten or more times. The CDR3 DNA follows: TGTGCCAGCGGAGTAGGGACAGCAGGATCATACGAGCAGTACTTC. It translates to CASGVGTAGSYEQYF. The chain employs TRBV7-9 and TRBJ2-7; TRBD1 matches 7 bases. Germline CDR1 and CDR2: SEHNR and FQNEAQ (reference sequence). With V trimmed by 8 bases and J by 4 bases, 14 bases remained unmatched. This CDR3 is built from 15 residues.

This clonotype has at least ten counts. The chain couples TRBV20-1 to TRBJ2-7; unclear D gene. CDR1 and CDR2 from the germline V gene are DFQATT and SNEGSKA (reference sequence). CDR3 length: 11 amino acids. Trimming removed 1 base at V and 4 bases at J, with 5 bases between. The chain's CDR3 is CSARAGYEQYF. The CDR3 DNA is TGCAGTGCTAGAGCTGGATACGAGCAGTACTTC.

This clonotype was counted a few times. V usage is TRBV20-1 and J usage is TRBJ2-4; weak D call: TRBD2 (5 bases). Trimming cost V 1 base and J 7 bases, with 20 bases left between them. The germline V gene has CDR1 DFQATT and CDR2 SNEGSKA (reference sequence). This CDR3 spans 16 amino acids. This chain's CDR3 is CSARALTGRGRNIQYF. CDR3 nucleotides: TGCAGTGCTAGAGCCCTGACGGGTCGGGGTAGGAACATTCAGTACTTC.

This chain uses TRBV12-3 or TRBV12-4 with TRBJ2-1; D is ambiguous. V shed 1 base and J shed 8 bases, with 9 bases lying between them. The CDR3 extends over 13 amino acids. CDR3 nucleotides: TGTGCCAGCAGTTTAGGGGGAAGCGATGAGCAGTTCTTC. Protein: CASSLGGSDEQFF.

Ten or more counts support this clonotype. The rearrangement joins TRBV6-5 to TRBJ1-1; the match to TRBD1 covers 11 bases. Germline CDR1 MNHEY, CDR2 SVGAGI. The junction had 9 bases not matched to a gene; V was cut back by 5 bases and J by 4 bases. This CDR3 region has 16 residues. Here the CDR3 reads CASSHFPGTGGTEAFF. Written as DNA, the CDR3 is TGTGCCAGCAGTCACTTCCCCGGGACAGGGGGCACTGAAGCTTTCTTT.

This clonotype was seen repeatedly, ten times or more. This chain links TRBV21-1 with TRBJ2-1; the table's TRBD2 call for D was not verified on the DNA. TRBV21-1 is a recognized pseudogene. The CDR3 sequence is 16 residues long. The CDR3 coding sequence is TGTGCCAGCAGCAAAGTAGAGCGGGAGAACTACAATGAGCAGTTCTTC. Its translation is CASSKVERENYNEQFF.

The sample holds many counts of this clonotype. The genes are TRBV27 and TRBJ1-2; possibly TRBD1 for D (5 bases). Germline V gives CDR1 MNHEY, CDR2 SMNVEV (reference sequence). There are 13 residues in the CDR3. Trimming took 3 bases from V and 3 from J, leaving 8 bases between them. The CDR3 protein is CASSLGVDYGYTF. The DNA for the CDR3 is TGTGCCAGCAGTTTGGGGGTCGACTATGGCTACACCTTC.

Turning to this clonotype: A junction boundary mismatches the germline segment, possibly from a read error. The chain uses TRBV5-6 and TRBJ2-5, with D uncertain. Per the germline V gene, CDR1 is SGHDT and CDR2 is YYEEEE. This CDR3 has 13 residues. The CDR3 sequence is CASSPGVQDTQYF. The CDR3 nucleotides are TGTGCCAGCAGCCCCGGAGTCCAAGACACCCAGTACTTC.

In its sample, this clonotype was seen a few times. The chain is built from TRBV5-1 and TRBJ2-5; 9 bases line up with TRBD2. The CDR3 is made up of 16 amino acids. V shed 4 bases and J 4 bases; nucleotides not matched to a gene: 11. The V gene's germline CDR1 is SGHRS and CDR2 YFSETQ. CDR3 protein: CASSRRVAGARETQYF. DNA of the CDR3: TGCGCCAGCAGCCGCCGGGTAGCGGGAGCGCGAGAGACCCAGTACTTC.

This clonotype was found a few times. The V and J genes are TRBV7-2 and TRBJ1-6; 7 nucleotides line up with TRBD1. The germline CDR1 and CDR2 sequences are SGHTA and FQGNSA. The ends lost 5 bases at V and 5 bases at J; junction bases unmatched: 6. The CDR3 is made up of 15 amino acids. CDR3 DNA sequence: TGTGCCAGCAGCGCGTCGACAGGGAATAATTCACCCCTCCACTTT. Translation: CASSASTGNNSPLHF. The variable domain in full, completed from reference TRBV7-2 and TRBJ1-6, reads GAGVSQSPSNKVTEKGKDVELRCDPISGHTALYWYRQSLGQGLEFLIYFQGNSAPDKSGLPSDRFSAERTGGSVSTLTIQRTQQEDSAVYLCASSASTGNNSPLHFGNGTRLTVT.

This clonotype was counted many times. The chain combines TRBV3-1 with TRBJ2-1; D gene ambiguous. Germline V CDR1 and CDR2: LGHDT, YNNKEL (reference sequence). CDR3 length equals 11 residues. V lost 1 base, J lost 10 bases, and 5 bases lay in between. This chain's CDR3 is CASSQVGEQFF. The CDR3 DNA reads TGTGCCAGCAGCCAAGTGGGGGAGCAGTTCTTC.

With regard to this clonotype: A read error may account for a junction end that differs from germline. This chain connects TRBV10-3 to TRBJ2-4, with D possibly called TRBD1 or TRBD2 (5 bases each). This CDR3 spans 14 amino acids. CDR1 and CDR2 from the germline V gene are ENHRY and SYGVKD. This CDR3 is CAISEQGAKNMQYF. CDR3 nucleotide sequence: TGTGCCATCAGTGAGCAGGGAGCCAAAAACATGCAGTACTTC.

In its sample, this clonotype was seen many times. This rearrangement joins TRBV7-2 to TRBJ1-5; 8 bases line up with TRBD1. CDR1 SGHTA and CDR2 FQGNSA come from the germline V gene. The CDR3 is 15 residues long. The J segment lost 11 bases and the V segment lost 5 bases, leaving 14 bases of the junction unmatched. CDR3 sequence: CASSPRTGRLGSQHF. The CDR3 bases are TGTGCCAGCAGCCCCCGGACAGGGCGCCTCGGATCCCAGCATTTT.

This clonotype showed up many times. The chain recombines TRBV12-3 or TRBV12-4 with TRBJ1-1, with D perhaps matching TRBD1 (6 bases). The CDR3 extends over 14 amino acids. The germline V and J ends were trimmed by 3 bases and 4 bases, with 12 bases remaining between them. The CDR3 here is CASSLGPQGTEAFF. The CDR3 coding sequence is TGTGCCAGCAGTTTGGGGCCACAGGGCACTGAAGCTTTCTTT.

Turning to this clonotype: A junction boundary mismatches the germline segment, possibly from a read error. J is TRBJ1-3 and V is TRBV3-1; D is perhaps TRBD1 (5 bases). Germline lookup yields CDR1 LGHDT and CDR2 YNNKEL (reference sequence). This CDR3 contains 15 residues. The CDR3 nucleotides read TGTGCCAGCAGACCTACAGGCAACTCTGGAAACACAATATATTTT. Its translation: CASRPTGNSGNTIYF.